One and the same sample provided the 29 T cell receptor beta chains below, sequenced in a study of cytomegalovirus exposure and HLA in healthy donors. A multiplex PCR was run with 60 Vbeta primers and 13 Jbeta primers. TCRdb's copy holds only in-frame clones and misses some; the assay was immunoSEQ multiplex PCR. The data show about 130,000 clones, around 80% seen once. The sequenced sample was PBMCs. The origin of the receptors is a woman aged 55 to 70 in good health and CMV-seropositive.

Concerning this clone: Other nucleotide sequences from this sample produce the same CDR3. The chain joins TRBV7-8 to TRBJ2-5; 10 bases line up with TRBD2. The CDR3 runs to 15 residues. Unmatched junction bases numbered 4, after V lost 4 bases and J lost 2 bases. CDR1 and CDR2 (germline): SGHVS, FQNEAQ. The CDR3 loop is CASSSSGGVQETQYF. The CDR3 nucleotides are TGTGCCAGCAGCTCGAGCGGGGGGGTACAAGAGACCCAGTACTTC.

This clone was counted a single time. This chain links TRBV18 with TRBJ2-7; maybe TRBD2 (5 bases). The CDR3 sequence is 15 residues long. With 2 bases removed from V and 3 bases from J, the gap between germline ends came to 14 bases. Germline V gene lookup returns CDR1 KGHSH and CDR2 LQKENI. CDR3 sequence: CASSPVQLEDYEQYF. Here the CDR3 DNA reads TGTGCCAGCTCACCAGTTCAGCTGGAGGACTACGAGCAGTACTTC.

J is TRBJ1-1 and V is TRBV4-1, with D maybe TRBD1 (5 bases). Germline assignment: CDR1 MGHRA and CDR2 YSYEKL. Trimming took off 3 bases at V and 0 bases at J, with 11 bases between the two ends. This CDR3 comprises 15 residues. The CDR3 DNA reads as TGCGCCAGCAGCCACGTCCAGGGAATGAACACTGAAGCTTTCTTT. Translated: CASSHVQGMNTEAFF.

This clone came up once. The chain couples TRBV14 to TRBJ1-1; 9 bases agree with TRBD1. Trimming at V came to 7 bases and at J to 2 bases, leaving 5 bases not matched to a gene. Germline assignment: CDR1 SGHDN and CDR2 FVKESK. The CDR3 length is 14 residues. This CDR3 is CASNPQGANTEAFF. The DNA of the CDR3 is TGTGCCAGCAACCCACAGGGGGCTAACACTGAAGCTTTCTTT. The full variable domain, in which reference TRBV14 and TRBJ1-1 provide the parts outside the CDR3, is EAGVTQFPSHSVIEKGQTVTLRCDPISGHDNLYWYRRVMGKEIKFLLHFVKESKQDESGMPNNRFLAERTGGTYSTLKVQPAELEDSGVYFCASNPQGANTEAFFGQGTRLTVV.

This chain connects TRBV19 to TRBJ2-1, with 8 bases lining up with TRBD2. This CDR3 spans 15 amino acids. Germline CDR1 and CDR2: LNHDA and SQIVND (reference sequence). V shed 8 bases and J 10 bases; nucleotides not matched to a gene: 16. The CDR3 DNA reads TGTGCCAGTCACCTCTCCGGGGGGGCTTGGAGAGAGCAGTTCTTC. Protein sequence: CASHLSGGAWREQFF.

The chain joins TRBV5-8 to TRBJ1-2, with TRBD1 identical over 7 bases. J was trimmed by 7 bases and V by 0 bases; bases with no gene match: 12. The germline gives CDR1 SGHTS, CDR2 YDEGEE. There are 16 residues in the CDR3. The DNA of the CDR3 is TGTGCCAGCAGCTTGGCCGGAGTAAAGGGGGCGAGTGGCTACACCTTC. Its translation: CASSLAGVKGASGYTF.

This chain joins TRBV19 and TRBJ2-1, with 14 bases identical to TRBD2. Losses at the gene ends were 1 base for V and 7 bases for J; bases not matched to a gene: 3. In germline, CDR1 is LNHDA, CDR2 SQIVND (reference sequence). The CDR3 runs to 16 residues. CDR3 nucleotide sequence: TGTGCCAGTAGTATAGGTGGGACTAGCGGGAGAAATGAGCAGTTCTTC. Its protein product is CASSIGGTSGRNEQFF.

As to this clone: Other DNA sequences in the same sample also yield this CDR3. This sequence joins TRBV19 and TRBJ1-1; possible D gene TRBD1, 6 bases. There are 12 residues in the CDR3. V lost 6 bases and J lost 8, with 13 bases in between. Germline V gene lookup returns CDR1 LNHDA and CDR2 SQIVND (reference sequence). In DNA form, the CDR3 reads TGTGCCAGTAGAACCCAGGGGATCGAAGCTTTCTTT. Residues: CASRTQGIEAFF. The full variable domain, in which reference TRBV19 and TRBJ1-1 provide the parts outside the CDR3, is DGGITQSPKYLFRKEGQNVTLSCEQNLNHDAMYWYRQDPGQGLRLIYYSQIVNDFQKGDIAEGYSVSREKKESFPLTVTSAQKNPTAFYLCASRTQGIEAFFGQGTRLTVV.

Here the CDR3 reads CASSLVTGGEKLFF. CDR3 nucleotides: TGTGCCAGCAGCTTAGTTACAGGGGGCGAAAAACTGTTTTTT. The V and J genes are TRBV7-2 and TRBJ1-4, with 9 bases lining up with TRBD1. V shed 1 base and J 8 bases; nucleotides not matched to a gene: 2. The CDR3 covers 14 residues. CDR1 is SGHTA and CDR2 is FQGNSA in the germline V gene.

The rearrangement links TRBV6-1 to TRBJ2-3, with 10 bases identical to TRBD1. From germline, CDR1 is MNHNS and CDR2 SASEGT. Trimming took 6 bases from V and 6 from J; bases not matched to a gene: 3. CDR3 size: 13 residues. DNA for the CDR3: TGTGCCAGCAGGGGGACAGGGGTGGATACGCAGTATTTT. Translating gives CASRGTGVDTQYF.

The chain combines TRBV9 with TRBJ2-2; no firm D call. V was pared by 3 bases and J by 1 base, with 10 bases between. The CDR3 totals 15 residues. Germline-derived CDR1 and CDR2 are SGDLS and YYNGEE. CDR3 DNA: TGTGCCAGCAGCGGGGCGAATCAGAACACCGGGGAGCTGTTTTTT. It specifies CASSGANQNTGELFF.

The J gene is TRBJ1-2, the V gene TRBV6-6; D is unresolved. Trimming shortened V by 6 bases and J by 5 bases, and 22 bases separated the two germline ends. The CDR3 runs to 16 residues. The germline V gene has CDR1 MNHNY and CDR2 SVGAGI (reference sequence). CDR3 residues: CASRFDILRDQYGYTF. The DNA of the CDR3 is TGTGCCAGCAGGTTCGATATTTTACGGGATCAGTATGGCTACACCTTC.

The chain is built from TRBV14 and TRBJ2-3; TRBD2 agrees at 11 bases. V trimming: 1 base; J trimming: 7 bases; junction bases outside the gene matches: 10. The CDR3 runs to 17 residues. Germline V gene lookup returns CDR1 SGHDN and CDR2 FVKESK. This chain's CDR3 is CASSQVITSGSRNTQYF. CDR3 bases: TGTGCCAGCAGCCAAGTTATAACTAGCGGGAGTAGAAATACGCAGTATTTT. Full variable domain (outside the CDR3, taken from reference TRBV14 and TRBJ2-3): EAGVTQFPSHSVIEKGQTVTLRCDPISGHDNLYWYRRVMGKEIKFLLHFVKESKQDESGMPNNRFLAERTGGTYSTLKVQPAELEDSGVYFCASSQVITSGSRNTQYFGPGTRLTVL.

CDR3: CSVVGDFGYGYTF. For the CDR3, the DNA is TGCAGCGTTGTCGGAGATTTTGGGTATGGCTACACCTTC. The chain links TRBV29-1 to TRBJ1-2; D is unclear. Germline assignment: CDR1 SQVTM and CDR2 ANQGSEA. V lost 4 bases and J lost 5, with 14 bases in between. The CDR3 is 13 amino acids. The entire variable domain, with the rest obtained from reference TRBV29-1 and TRBJ1-2, is as follows: SAVISQKPSRDICQRGTSLTIQCQVDSQVTMMFWYRQQPGQSLTLIATANQGSEATYESGFVIDKFPISRPNLTFSTLTVSNMSPEDSSIYLCSVVGDFGYGYTFGSGTRLTVV.

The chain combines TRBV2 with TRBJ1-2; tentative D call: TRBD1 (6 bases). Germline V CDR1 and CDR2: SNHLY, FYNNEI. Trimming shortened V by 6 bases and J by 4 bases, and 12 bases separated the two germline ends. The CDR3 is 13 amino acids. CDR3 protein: CASSLDRFYGYTF. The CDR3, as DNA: TGTGCCAGCAGCCTTGACAGGTTCTATGGCTACACCTTC.

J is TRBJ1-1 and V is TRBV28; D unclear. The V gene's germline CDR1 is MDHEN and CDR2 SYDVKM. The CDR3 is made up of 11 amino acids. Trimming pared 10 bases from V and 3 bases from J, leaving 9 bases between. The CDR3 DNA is TGTGCCACCAAAGCCTACACTGAAGCTTTCTTT. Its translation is CATKAYTEAFF.

The CDR3 nucleotides are TGCGCCAGCAGCTACCACGACACATACGTAAACATTCAGTACTTC. This codes for CASSYHDTYVNIQYF. This chain joins TRBV4-1 and TRBJ2-4; D call uncertain. Germline V gives CDR1 MGHRA, CDR2 YSYEKL. CDR3 size: 15 residues. Trimming took off 5 bases at V and 6 bases at J, with 17 bases between the two ends.

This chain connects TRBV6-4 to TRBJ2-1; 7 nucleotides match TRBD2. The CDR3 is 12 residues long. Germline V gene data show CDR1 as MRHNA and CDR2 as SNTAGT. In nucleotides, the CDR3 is TGTTTGCGGGGGACCTCCTACAATGAGCAGTTCTTC. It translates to CLRGTSYNEQFF.

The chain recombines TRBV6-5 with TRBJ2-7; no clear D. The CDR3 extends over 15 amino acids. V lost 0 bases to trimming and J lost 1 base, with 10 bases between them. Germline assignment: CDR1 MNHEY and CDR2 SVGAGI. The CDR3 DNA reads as TGTGCCAGCAGTTACTCCACTTCTTGGTCCTACGAGCAGTACTTC. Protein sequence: CASSYSTSWSYEQYF.

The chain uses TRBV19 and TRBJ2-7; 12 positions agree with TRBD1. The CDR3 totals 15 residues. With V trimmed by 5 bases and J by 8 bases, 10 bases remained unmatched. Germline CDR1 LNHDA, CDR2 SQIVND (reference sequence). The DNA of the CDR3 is TGTGCCAGTAGTCCCCGGGACAGGGGGCCGAAACAGCAGTACTTC. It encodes CASSPRDRGPKQQYF.

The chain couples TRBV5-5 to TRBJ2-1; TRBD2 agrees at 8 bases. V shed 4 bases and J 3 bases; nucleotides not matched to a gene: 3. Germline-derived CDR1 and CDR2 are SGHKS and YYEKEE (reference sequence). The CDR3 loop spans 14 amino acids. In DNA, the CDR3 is TGTGCCAGCAGCACTAGCGGTCTCTACAATGAGCAGTTCTTC. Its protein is CASSTSGLYNEQFF.

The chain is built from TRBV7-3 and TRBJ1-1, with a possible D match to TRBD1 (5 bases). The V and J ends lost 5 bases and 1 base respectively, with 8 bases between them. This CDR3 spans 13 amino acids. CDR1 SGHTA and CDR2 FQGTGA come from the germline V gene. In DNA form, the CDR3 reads TGTGCCAGCAGCGGGGCCTCGAACACTGAAGCTTTCTTT. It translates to CASSGASNTEAFF.

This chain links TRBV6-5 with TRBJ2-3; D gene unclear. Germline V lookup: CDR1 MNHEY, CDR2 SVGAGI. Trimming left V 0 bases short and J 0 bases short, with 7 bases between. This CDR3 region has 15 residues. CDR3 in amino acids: CASSYSFLSTDTQYF. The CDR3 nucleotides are TGTGCCAGCAGTTACTCTTTCCTTAGCACAGATACGCAGTATTTT.

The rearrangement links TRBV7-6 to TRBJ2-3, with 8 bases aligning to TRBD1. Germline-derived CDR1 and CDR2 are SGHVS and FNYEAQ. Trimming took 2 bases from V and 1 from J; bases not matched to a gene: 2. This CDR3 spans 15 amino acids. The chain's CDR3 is CASSLQQGGTDTQYF. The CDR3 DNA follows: TGTGCCAGCAGCTTACAACAGGGGGGCACAGATACGCAGTATTTT.

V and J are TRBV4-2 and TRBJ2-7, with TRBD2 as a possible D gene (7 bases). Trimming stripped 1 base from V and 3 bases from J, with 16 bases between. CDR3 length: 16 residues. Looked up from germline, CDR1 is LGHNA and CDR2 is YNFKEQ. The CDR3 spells CASSQVARGGNYEQYF. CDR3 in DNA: TGTGCCAGCAGCCAAGTTGCGAGGGGGGGGAACTACGAGCAGTACTTC.

Here the CDR3 DNA reads TGTGCCAGCCGGCGAATTGACAGGGGGGATAATGAAAAACTGTTTTTT. Protein product: CASRRIDRGDNEKLFF. The chain uses TRBV2 and TRBJ1-4; TRBD1 matches 9 bases. Trimming removed 8 bases from V and 4 bases from J; junction bases left unmatched: 11. CDR1 and CDR2 (germline): SNHLY, FYNNEI. The CDR3 spans 16 residues.

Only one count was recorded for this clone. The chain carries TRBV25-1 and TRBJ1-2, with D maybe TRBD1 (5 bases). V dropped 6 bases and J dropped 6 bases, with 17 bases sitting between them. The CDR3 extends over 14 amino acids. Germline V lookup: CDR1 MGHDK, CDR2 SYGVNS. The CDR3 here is CASSLNWGDNGYTF. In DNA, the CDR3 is TGTGCCAGCAGCTTGAACTGGGGGGATAATGGCTACACCTTC.

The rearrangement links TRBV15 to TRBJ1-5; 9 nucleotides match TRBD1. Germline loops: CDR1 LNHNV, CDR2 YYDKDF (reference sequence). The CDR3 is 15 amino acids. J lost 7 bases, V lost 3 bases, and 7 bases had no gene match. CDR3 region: CATSSLGQGGQPQHF. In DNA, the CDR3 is TGTGCCACCAGCAGCCTGGGACAGGGCGGGCAGCCCCAGCATTTT.

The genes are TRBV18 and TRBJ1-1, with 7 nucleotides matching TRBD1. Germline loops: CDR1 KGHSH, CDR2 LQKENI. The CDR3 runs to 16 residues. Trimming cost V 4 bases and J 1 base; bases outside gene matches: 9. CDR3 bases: TGTGCCAGCTCACGCGTCTCCGGGACAGAGAACACTGAAGCTTTCTTT. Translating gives CASSRVSGTENTEAFF.